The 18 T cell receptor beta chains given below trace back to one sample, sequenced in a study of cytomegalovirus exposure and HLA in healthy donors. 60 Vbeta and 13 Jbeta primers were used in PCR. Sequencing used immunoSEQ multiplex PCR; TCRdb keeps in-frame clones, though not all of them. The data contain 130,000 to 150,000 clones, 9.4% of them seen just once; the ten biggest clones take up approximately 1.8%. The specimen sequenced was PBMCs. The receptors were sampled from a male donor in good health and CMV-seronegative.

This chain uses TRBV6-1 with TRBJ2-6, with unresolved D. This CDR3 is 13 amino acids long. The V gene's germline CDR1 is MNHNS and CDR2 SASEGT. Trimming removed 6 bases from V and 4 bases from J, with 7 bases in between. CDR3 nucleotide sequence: TGTGCCAGCAGCCTTGAGGGGGCCAACGTCCTGACTTTC. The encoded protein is CASSLEGANVLTF.

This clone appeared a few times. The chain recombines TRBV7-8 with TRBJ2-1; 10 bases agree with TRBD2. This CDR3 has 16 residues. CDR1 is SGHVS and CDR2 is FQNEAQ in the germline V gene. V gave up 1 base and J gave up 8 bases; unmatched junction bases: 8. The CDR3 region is CASSLGSSGSFHEQFF. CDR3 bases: TGTGCCAGCAGCTTAGGCTCTAGCGGGAGTTTCCATGAGCAGTTCTTC.

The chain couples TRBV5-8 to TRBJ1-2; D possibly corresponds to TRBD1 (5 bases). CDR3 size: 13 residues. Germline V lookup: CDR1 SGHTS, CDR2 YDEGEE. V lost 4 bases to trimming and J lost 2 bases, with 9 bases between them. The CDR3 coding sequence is TGTGCCAGCAGCCTGACAGAGAACTATGGCTACACCTTC. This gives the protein CASSLTENYGYTF.

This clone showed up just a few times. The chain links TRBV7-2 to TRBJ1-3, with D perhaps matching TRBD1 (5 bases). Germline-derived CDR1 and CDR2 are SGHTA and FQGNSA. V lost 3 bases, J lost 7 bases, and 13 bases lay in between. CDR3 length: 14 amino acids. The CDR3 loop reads CASSLMGRVNTIYF. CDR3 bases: TGTGCCAGCAGCTTGATGGGCAGGGTTAACACCATATATTTT.

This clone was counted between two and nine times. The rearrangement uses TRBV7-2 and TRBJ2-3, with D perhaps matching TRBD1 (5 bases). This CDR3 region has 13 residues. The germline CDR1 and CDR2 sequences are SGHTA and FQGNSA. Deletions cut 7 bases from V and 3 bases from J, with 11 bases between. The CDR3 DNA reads TGTGCCAGCACAGGGAATCTAACAGATACGCAGTATTTT. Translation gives CASTGNLTDTQYF.

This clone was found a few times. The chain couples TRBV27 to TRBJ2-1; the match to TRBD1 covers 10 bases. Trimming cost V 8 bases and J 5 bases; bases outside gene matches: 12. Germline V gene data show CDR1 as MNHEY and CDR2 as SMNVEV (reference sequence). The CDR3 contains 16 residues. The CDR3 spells CASRGGWGTGDNEQFF. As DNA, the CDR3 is TGTGCCAGCCGTGGGGGATGGGGGACAGGGGACAATGAGCAGTTCTTC.

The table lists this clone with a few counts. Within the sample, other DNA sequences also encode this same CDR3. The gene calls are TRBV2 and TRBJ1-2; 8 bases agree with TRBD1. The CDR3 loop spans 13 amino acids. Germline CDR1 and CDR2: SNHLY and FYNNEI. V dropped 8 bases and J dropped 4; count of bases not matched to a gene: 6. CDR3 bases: TGTGCCAGCTTACAGGGGGGCGGCTATGGCTACACCTTC. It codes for CASLQGGGYGYTF. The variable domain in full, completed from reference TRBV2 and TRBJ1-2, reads EPEVTQTPSHQVTQMGQEVILRCVPISNHLYFYWYRQILGQKVEFLVSFYNNEISEKSEIFDDQFSVERPDGSNFTLKIRSTKLEDSAMYFCASLQGGGYGYTFGSGTRLTVV.

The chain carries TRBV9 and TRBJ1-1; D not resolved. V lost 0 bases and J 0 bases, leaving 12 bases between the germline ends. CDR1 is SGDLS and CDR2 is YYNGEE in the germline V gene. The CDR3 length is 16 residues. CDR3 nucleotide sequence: TGTGCCAGCAGCGTAGAGGCGGGCTTCATGAACACTGAAGCTTTCTTT. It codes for CASSVEAGFMNTEAFF. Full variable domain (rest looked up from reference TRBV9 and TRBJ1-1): DSGVTQTPKHLITATGQRVTLRCSPRSGDLSVYWYQQSLDQGLQFLIQYYNGEERAKGNILERFSAQQFPDLHSELNLSSLELGDSALYFCASSVEAGFMNTEAFFGQGTRLTVV.

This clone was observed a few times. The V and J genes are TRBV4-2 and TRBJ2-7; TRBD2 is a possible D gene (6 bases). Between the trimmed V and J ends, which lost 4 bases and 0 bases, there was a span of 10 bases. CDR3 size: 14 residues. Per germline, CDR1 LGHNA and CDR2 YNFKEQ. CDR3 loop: CASSPGTFSYEQYF. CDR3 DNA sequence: TGTGCCAGCAGCCCCGGGACTTTCTCCTACGAGCAGTACTTC.

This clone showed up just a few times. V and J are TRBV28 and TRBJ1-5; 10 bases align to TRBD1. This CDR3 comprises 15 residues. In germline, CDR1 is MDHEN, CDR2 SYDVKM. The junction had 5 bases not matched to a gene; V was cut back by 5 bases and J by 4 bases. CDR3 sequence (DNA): TGTGCCAGCAGTGCGACAGGGGGCAGGAATCAGCCCCAGCATTTT. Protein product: CASSATGGRNQPQHF.

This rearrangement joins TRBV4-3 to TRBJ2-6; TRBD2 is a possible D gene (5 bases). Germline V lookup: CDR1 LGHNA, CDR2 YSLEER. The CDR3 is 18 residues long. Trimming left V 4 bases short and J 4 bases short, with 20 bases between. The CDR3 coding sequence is TGCGCCAGCAGCCCGGACTCAGGCGGCCTGGCAGGGGCCAACGTCCTGACTTTC. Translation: CASSPDSGGLAGANVLTF.

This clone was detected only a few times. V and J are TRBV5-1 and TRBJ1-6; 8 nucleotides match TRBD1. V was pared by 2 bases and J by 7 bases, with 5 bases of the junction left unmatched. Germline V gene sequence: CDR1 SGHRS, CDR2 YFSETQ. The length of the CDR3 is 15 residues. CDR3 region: CASSFQGATNSPLHF. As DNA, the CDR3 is TGCGCCAGCAGCTTTCAGGGGGCTACGAATTCACCCCTCCACTTT. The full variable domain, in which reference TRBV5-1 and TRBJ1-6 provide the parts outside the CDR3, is KAGVTQTPRYLIKTRGQQVTLSCSPISGHRSVSWYQQTPGQGLQFLFEYFSETQRNKGNFPGRFSGRQFSNSRSEMNVSTLELGDSALYLCASSFQGATNSPLHFGNGTRLTVT.

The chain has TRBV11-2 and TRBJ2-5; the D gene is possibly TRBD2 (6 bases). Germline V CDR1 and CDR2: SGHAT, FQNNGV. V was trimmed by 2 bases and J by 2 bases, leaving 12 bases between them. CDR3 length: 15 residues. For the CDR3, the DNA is TGTGCCAGCAGCTTATTCGCGGGGCGACAAGAGACCCAGTACTTC. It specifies CASSLFAGRQETQYF. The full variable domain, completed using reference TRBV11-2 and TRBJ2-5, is EAGVAQSPRYKIIEKRQSVAFWCNPISGHATLYWYQQILGQGPKLLIQFQNNGVVDDSQLPKDRFSAERLKGVDSTLKIQPAKLEDSAVYLCASSLFAGRQETQYFGPGTRLLVL.

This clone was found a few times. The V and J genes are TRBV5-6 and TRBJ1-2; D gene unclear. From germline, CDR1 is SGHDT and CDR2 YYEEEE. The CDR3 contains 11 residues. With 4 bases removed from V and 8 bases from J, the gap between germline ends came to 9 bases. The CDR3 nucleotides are TGTGCCAGCAGCGGCCTTCTCGGCTACACCTTC. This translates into CASSGLLGYTF.

In DNA, the CDR3 is TGTGCCAGCAGCCGCGAAGGGGGAGGGATAAGGTTTGAGACCCAGTACTTC. Its translation is CASSREGGGIRFETQYF. V and J are TRBV5-6 and TRBJ2-5, with D possibly being TRBD2 (7 bases). V was clipped by 4 bases and J by 5 bases, with 24 bases between them. CDR1 and CDR2 from the germline V gene are SGHDT and YYEEEE. CDR3 size: 17 residues. The whole variable domain, remainder taken from reference TRBV5-6 and TRBJ2-5, is DAGVTQSPTHLIKTRGQQVTLRCSPKSGHDTVSWYQQALGQGPQFIFQYYEEEERQRGNFPDRFSGHQFPNYSSELNVNALLLGDSALYLCASSREGGGIRFETQYFGPGTRLLVL.

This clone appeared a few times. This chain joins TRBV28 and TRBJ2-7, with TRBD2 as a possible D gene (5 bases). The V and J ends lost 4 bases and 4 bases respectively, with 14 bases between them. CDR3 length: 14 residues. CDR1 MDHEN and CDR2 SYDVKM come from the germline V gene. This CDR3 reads CASSSRALVYEQYF. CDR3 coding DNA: TGTGCCAGCAGTTCGAGGGCTTTGGTGTACGAGCAGTACTTC.

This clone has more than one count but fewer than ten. This CDR3 reads CAWAVSTDTQYF. In nucleotides, the CDR3 is TGTGCCTGGGCGGTTAGCACAGATACGCAGTATTTT. The V and J genes are TRBV30 and TRBJ2-3; unclear D gene. The V end was cut by 5 bases, the J end by 0 bases, with 6 bases between. Germline V gene data show CDR1 as GTSNPN and CDR2 as SVGIG (reference sequence). The CDR3 runs to 12 residues.

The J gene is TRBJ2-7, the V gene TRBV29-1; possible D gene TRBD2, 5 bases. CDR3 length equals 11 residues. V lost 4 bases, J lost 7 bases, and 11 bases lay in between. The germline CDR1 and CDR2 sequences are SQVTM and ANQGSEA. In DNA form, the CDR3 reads TGCAGCGTTGTTGCGGGTAATGAGCAGTACTTC. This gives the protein CSVVAGNEQYF.